The rows below give T cell receptor beta chains drawn from one sample of a study of T cell repertoires in cytomegalovirus infection. These TCRs are of unknown antigen specificity. TCRdb redid the calling of the reads with MiXCR, one entry per CDR3 protein. The sample holds roughly 500,000 distinct CDR3 sequences, roughly a third seen once. The specimen comprised cultured PBMCs, sampled from culture after CMV antigen stimulation. The receptor set was obtained from a human donor in good health (CMV status not recorded). Some clones in this sample may be carry-over from other donors' samples. The conserved cysteine and the conserved F or W are not part of the CDR3 here.

TRBJ1-1	TRBV7-8	ASSPPMNTEAF
TRBJ2-3	TRBV11-2	ASSVRQGTDTQY
TRBJ2-3	TRBV5-8	ASSLTYHSTDTQY
TRBJ2-1	TRBV12-3/TRBV12-4	ASSPLVVEGVDNEQF
TRBJ1-1	TRBV4-1	ASSQQGENTEAF
TRBJ1-1	TRBV7-2	ASSQTLGGNTEAF
TRBJ1-4	TRBV7-9	ASSSRPGTAAEKLF
TRBJ1-3	TRBV7-6	ASSRGSGNTIY
TRBJ2-3	TRBV7-2	ASSERTGTGRTDTQY
TRBJ2-1	TRBV19	ASSIDGGHSSYNEQF
TRBJ2-1	TRBV7-9	ASSLALLAGEQF
TRBJ2-3	TRBV10-3	AISGTSGEPTDTQY
TRBJ1-5	TRBV6-2/TRBV6-3	ASRTGTPFLPQH
TRBJ1-2	TRBV14	ASSQDRQGLAGYT
TRBJ2-7	TRBV20-1	SARPALEAGIHEQY
TRBJ2-7	TRBV7-2	ASSPLAGGYEQY
TRBJ2-1	TRBV29-1	SSSDGVTGF
TRBJ1-6	TRBV6-2/TRBV6-3	ASRLPDSSYNSPLH
TRBJ2-1	TRBV4-1	ASSQPLAGIGGTEQF
TRBJ2-1	TRBV4-3	ASSRDRQGSFNEQF
TRBJ1-6	TRBV4-1	ASSQGVGFNSPLH
TRBJ2-4	TRBV19	ASSMSTGEVAIAKNIQY
TRBJ2-3	TRBV7-7	ASSHRGITDTQY
TRBJ2-1	TRBV6-6	ASSYSFGSANRNEQF
TRBJ2-7	TRBV7-2	ASRNPGLARVSEQY
TRBJ2-7	TRBV12-3/TRBV12-4	ASSWGSTYEQY
TRBJ2-1	TRBV12-3/TRBV12-4	ASSPPGQDAYNEQF
TRBJ1-4	TRBV11-2	ASSSLAGEGNEKLF
TRBJ1-1	TRBV25-1	ASTRDRGRGGTEAF
TRBJ2-1	TRBV11-3	ASSFFGVSGQYNEQF
TRBJ2-7	TRBV7-2	ASSLYDFGYEQY
TRBJ1-1	TRBV5-6	ASSLLDRGQGIRPGMNTEAF
TRBJ2-4	TRBV3-1	ASSPRVQGGAKNIQY
TRBJ2-1	TRBV29-1	SARSGTYNEQF